The subject of this entry is one T cell receptor beta chain. This sample is drawn from a study of blood T cell repertoires in COVID-19. Using immunoSEQ multiplex PCR, the repertoire was profiled, and TCRdb retains in-frame clones only, with some absent. The sample shows about 140,000 clones, under 90% of them seen only once. Per germline, CDR1 MDHEN and CDR2 SYDVKM. V lost 4 bases and J lost 10, with 8 bases in between. The CDR3 runs 12 residues. The source of this sequence is a woman younger than 35 who had been exposed to COVID-19. V is TRBV28 and J is TRBJ1-6; tentatively, D is TRBD1 (5 bases). Sequencing used PBMCs or T cells enriched from blood (not recorded which). Here the CDR3 reads CASSSGLSPLHF. The DNA of the CDR3 is TGTGCCAGCAGTTCAGGGCTATCACCCCTCCACTTT.